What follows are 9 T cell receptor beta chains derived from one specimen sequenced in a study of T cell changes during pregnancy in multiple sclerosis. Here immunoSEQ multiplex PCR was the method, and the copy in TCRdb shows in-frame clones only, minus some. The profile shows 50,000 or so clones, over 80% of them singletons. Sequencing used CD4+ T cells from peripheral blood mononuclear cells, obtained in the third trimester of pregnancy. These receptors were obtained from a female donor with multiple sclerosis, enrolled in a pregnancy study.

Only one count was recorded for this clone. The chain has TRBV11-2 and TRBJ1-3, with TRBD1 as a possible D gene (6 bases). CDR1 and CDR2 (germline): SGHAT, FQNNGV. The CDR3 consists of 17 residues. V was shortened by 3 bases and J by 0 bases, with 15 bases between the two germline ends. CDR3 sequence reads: CASSFAPGANSGNTIYF. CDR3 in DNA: TGTGCCAGCAGCTTTGCCCCAGGGGCGAACTCTGGAAACACCATATATTTT.

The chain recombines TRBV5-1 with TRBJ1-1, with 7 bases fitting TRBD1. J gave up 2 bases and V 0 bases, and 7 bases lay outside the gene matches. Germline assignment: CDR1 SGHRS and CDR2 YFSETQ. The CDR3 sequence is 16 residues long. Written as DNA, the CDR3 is TGCGCCAGCAGCTTGGACCCTACAGGGGTAAACACTGAAGCTTTCTTT. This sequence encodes CASSLDPTGVNTEAFF.

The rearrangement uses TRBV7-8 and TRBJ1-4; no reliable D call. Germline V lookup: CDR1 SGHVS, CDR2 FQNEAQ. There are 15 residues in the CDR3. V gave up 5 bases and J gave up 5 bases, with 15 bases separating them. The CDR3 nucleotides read TGTGCCAGCAGCCCGCGGGAACGTTCAAATGAAAAACTGTTTTTT. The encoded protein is CASSPRERSNEKLFF.

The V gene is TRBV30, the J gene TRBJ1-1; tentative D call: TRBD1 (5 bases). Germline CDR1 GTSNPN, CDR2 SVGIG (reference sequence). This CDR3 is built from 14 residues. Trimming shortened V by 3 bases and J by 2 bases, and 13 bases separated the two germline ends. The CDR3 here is CAWRTRQRNTEAFF. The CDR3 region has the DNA TGTGCCTGGAGGACACGACAGAGAAACACTGAAGCTTTCTTT. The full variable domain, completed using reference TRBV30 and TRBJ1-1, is SQTIHQWPATLVQPVGSPLSLECTVEGTSNPNLYWYRQAAGRGLQLLFYSVGIGQISSEVPQNLSASRPQDRQFILSSKKLLLSDSGFYLCAWRTRQRNTEAFFGQGTRLTVV.

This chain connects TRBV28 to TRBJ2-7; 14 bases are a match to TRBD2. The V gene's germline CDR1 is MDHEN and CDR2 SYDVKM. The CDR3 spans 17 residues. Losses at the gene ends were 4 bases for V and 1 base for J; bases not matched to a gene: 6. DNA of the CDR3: TGTGCCAGCAGTTGGACTAGCGGGAGGAAGGGGTCCTACGAGCAGTACTTC. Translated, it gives CASSWTSGRKGSYEQYF.

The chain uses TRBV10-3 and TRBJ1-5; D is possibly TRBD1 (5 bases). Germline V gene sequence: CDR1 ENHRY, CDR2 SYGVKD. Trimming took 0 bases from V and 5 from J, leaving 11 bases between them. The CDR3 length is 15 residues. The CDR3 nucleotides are TGTGCCATCAGTGAGTCTGGCGACAGCGATCAGCCCCAGCATTTT. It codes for CAISESGDSDQPQHF.

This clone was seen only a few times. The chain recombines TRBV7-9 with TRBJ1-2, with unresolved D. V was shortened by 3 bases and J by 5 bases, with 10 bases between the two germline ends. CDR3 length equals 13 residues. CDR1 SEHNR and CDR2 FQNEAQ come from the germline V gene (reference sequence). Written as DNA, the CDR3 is TGTGCCAGCAGCTTGGGCAGCACATATGGCTACACCTTC. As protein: CASSLGSTYGYTF.

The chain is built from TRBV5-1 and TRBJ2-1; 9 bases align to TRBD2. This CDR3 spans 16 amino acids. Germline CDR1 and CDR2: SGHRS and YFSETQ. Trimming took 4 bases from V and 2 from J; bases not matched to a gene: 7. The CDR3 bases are TGCGCCAGCAGCCCCCGACTAGCGGAAGCCTACAATGAGCAGTTCTTC. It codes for CASSPRLAEAYNEQFF.

CDR3 sequence reads: CASSQLGGETQYF. CDR3 nucleotide sequence: TGTGCCAGCAGCCAATTGGGAGGAGAGACCCAGTACTTC. The J gene is TRBJ2-5, the V gene TRBV14; a possible D gene is TRBD2 (6 bases). The CDR3 has 13 amino acids. Germline V gene data show CDR1 as SGHDN and CDR2 as FVKESK. The germline V and J ends were trimmed by 2 bases and 4 bases, with 8 bases remaining between them.